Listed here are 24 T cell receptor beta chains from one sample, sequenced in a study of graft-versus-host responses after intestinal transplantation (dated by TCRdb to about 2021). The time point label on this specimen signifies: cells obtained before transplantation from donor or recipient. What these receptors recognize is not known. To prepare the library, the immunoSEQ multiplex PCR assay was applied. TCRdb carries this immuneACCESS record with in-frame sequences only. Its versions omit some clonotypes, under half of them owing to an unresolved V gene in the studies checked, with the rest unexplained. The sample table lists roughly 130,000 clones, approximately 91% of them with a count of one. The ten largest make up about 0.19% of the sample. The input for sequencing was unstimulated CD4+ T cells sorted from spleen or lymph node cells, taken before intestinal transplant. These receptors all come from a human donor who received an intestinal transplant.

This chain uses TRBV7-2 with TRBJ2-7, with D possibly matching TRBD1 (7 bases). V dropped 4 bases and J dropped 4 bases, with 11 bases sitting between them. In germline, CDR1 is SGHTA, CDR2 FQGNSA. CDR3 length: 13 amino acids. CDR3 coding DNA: TGTGCCAGCAGCTCAGGGGGGCGATACGAGCAGTACTTC. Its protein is CASSSGGRYEQYF. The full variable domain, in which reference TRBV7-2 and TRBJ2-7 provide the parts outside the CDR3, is GAGVSQSPSNKVTEKGKDVELRCDPISGHTALYWYRQSLGQGLEFLIYFQGNSAPDKSGLPSDRFSAERTGGSVSTLTIQRTQQEDSAVYLCASSSGGRYEQYFGPGTRLTVT.

The CDR3 DNA reads as TGTGCCAGCAGTCCACCTTTGACAGGGGAAGTCGAAAAACTGTTTTTT. This gives the protein CASSPPLTGEVEKLFF. The chain links TRBV28 to TRBJ1-4; 8 positions match TRBD1. The CDR3 spans 16 residues. Germline-derived CDR1 and CDR2 are MDHEN and SYDVKM. V shed 5 bases and J 8 bases; nucleotides not matched to a gene: 13.

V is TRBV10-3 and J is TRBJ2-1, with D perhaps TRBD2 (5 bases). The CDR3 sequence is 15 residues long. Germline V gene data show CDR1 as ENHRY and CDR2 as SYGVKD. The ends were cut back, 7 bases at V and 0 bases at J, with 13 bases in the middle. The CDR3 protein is CAITRSGSSYNEQFF. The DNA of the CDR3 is TGTGCCATCACCCGCAGTGGGAGCTCCTACAATGAGCAGTTCTTC.

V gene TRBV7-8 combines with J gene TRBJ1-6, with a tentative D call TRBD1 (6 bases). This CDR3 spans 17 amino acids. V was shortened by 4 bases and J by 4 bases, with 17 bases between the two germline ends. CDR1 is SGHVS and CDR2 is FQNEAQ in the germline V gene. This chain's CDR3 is CASSSGRQGLYNSPLHF. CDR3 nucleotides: TGTGCCAGCAGCTCGGGGCGGCAGGGGCTTTATAATTCACCCCTCCACTTT.

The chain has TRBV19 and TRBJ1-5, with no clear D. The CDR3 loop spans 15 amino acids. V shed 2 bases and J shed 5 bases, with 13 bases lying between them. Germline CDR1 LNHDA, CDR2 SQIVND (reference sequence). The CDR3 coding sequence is TGTGCCAGTAGTATAACTTTAAGGAATCATCAGCCCCAGCATTTT. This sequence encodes CASSITLRNHQPQHF.

The CDR3 loop is CASSRDGVRTLEQYF. CDR3 bases: TGTGCCAGCAGCCGCGACGGGGTCCGGACCCTCGAGCAGTACTTC. J is TRBJ2-7 and V is TRBV14; TRBD2 might be the D (5 bases). CDR1 is SGHDN and CDR2 is FVKESK in the germline V gene. Deletions cut 4 bases from V and 6 bases from J, with 19 bases between. The CDR3 is made up of 15 amino acids.

CDR3 bases: TGTGCCGCTCATACAGGGTTTAGGGCTCAGCCCCAGCATTTT. The encoded protein is CAAHTGFRAQPQHF. The genes are TRBV28 and TRBJ1-5; D is perhaps TRBD1 (6 bases). This CDR3 region has 14 residues. Germline-derived CDR1 and CDR2 are MDHEN and SYDVKM. The V and J ends lost 11 bases and 6 bases respectively, with 20 bases between them. The entire variable domain, with the rest obtained from reference TRBV28 and TRBJ1-5, is as follows: DVKVTQSSRYLVKRTGEKVFLECVQDMDHENMFWYRQDPGLGLRLIYFSYDVKMKEKGDIPEGYSVSREKKERFSLILESASTNQTSMYLCAAHTGFRAQPQHFGDGTRLSIL.

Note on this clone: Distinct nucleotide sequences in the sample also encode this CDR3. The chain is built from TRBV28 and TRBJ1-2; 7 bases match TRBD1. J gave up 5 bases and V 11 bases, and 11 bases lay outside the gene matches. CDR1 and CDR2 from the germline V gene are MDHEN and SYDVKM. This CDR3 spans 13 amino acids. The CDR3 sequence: CAAAGGGGYGYTF. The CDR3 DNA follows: TGTGCCGCGGCGGGAGGGGGCGGGTATGGCTACACCTTC.

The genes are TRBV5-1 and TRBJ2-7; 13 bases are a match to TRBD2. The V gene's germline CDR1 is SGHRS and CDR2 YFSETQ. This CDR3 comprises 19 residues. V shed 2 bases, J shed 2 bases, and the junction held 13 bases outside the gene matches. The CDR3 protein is CASSFRGARTSGSPYEQYF. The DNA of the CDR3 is TGCGCCAGCAGCTTCCGGGGCGCCCGGACTAGCGGGAGTCCCTACGAGCAGTACTTC.

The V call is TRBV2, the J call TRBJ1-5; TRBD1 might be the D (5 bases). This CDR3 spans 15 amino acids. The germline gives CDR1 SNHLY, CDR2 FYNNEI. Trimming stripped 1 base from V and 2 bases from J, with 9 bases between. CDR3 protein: CASSEGRGRNQPQHF. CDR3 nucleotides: TGTGCCAGCAGTGAAGGGAGGGGCCGCAATCAGCCCCAGCATTTT.

This CDR3 is CASSFRRPSYEQYF. The CDR3 DNA follows: TGTGCCAGCAGTTTTCGGAGACCAAGCTACGAGCAGTACTTC. The rearrangement uses TRBV27 and TRBJ2-7, with unresolved D. Germline CDR1 is MNHEY and CDR2 is SMNVEV (reference sequence). V shed 3 bases and J shed 3 bases, with 12 bases lying between them. The CDR3 contains 14 residues.

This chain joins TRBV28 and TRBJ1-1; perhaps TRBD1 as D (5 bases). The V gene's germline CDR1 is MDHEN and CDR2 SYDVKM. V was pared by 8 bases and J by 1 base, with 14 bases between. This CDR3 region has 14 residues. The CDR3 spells CASLTKTGNTEAFF. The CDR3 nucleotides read TGTGCCAGCCTTACAAAAACAGGGAACACTGAAGCTTTCTTT.

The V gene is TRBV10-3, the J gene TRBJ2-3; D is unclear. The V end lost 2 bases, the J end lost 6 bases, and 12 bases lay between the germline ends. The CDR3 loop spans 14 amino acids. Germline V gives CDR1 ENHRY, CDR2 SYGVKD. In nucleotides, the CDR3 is TGTGCCATCAGTGAGGTGCCAGGAGTGGATACGCAGTATTTT. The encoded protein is CAISEVPGVDTQYF.

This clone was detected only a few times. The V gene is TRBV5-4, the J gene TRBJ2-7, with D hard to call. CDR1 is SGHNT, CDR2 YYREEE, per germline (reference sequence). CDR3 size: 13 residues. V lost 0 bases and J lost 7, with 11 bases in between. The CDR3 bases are TGTGCCAGCAGCTTGGATCAATGGGGTGAGCAGTACTTC. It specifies CASSLDQWGEQYF.

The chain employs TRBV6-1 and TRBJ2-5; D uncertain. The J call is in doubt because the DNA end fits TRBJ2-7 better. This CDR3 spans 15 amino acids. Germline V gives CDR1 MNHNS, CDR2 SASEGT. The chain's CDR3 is CASSEAPTLTYEQYF. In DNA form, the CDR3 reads TGTGCCAGCAGTGAAGCTCCCACCTTAACCTACGAGCAGTACTTC.

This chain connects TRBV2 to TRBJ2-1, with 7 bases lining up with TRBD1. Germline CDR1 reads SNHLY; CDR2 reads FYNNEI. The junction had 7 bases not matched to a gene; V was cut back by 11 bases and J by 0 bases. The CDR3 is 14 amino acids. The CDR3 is CARQDRSSYNEQFF. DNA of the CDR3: TGTGCCCGCCAGGACAGGAGCTCCTACAATGAGCAGTTCTTC.

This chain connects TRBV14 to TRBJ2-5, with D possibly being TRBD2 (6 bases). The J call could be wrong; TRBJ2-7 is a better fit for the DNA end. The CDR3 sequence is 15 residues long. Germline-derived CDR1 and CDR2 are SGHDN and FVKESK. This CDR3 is CASSHSRRDAYEQYF. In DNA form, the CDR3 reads TGTGCCAGCAGCCATTCGAGGAGGGATGCCTACGAGCAGTACTTC.

In DNA form, the CDR3 reads TGCGCCAGCAGCTCCGGTACTAGCGGGGGGACCGGGGAGCTGTTTTTT. This gives the protein CASSSGTSGGTGELFF. The V gene is TRBV5-1, the J gene TRBJ2-2, with 12 bases identical to TRBD2. This CDR3 is 16 amino acids long. Trimming cost V 3 bases and J 5 bases; bases outside gene matches: 5. In germline, CDR1 is SGHRS, CDR2 YFSETQ. The full variable domain, rest sourced from reference TRBV5-1 and TRBJ2-2, is KAGVTQTPRYLIKTRGQQVTLSCSPISGHRSVSWYQQTPGQGLQFLFEYFSETQRNKGNFPGRFSGRQFSNSRSEMNVSTLELGDSALYLCASSSGTSGGTGELFFGEGSRLTVL.

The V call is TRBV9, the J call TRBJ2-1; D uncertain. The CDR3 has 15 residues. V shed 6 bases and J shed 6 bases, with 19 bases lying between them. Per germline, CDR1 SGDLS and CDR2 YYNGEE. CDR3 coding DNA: TGTGCCAGCACCCCGGATACCATCTTGGGCAATGAGCAGTTCTTC. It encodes CASTPDTILGNEQFF.

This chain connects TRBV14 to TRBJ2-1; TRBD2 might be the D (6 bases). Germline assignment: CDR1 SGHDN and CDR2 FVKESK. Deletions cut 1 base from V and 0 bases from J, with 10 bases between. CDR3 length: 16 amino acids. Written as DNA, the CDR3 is TGTGCCAGCAGCCAAGTGGCGGGGAGCTCCTACAATGAGCAGTTCTTC. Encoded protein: CASSQVAGSSYNEQFF.

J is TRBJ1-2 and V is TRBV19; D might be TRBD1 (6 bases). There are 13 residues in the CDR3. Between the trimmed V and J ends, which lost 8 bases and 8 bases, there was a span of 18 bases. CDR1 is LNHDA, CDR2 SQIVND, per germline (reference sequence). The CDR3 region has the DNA TGTGCCAGTTTTTGGGGGGGCCCTGGCGGCTACACCTTC. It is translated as CASFWGGPGGYTF. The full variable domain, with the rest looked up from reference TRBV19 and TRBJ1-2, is DGGITQSPKYLFRKEGQNVTLSCEQNLNHDAMYWYRQDPGQGLRLIYYSQIVNDFQKGDIAEGYSVSREKKESFPLTVTSAQKNPTAFYLCASFWGGPGGYTFGSGTRLTVV.

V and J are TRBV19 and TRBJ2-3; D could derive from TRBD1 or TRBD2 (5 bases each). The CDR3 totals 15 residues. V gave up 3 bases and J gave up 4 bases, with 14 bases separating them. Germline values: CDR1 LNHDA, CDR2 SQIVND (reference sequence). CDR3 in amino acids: CASSIGGTGPDTQYF. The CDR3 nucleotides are TGTGCCAGTAGTATTGGGGGAACGGGACCAGATACGCAGTATTTT.

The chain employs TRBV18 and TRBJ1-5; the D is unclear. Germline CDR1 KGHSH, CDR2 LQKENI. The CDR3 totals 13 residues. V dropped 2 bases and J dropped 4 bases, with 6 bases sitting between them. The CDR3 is CASSPDENQPQHF. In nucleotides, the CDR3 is TGTGCCAGCTCACCAGACGAAAATCAGCCCCAGCATTTT.

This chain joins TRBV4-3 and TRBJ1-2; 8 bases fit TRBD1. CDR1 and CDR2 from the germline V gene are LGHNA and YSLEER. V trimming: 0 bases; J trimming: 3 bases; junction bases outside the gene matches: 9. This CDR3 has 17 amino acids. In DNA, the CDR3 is TGCGCCAGCAGCCAAGAAGTAGGGCAGGGGGCATACTATGGCTACACCTTC. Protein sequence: CASSQEVGQGAYYGYTF.